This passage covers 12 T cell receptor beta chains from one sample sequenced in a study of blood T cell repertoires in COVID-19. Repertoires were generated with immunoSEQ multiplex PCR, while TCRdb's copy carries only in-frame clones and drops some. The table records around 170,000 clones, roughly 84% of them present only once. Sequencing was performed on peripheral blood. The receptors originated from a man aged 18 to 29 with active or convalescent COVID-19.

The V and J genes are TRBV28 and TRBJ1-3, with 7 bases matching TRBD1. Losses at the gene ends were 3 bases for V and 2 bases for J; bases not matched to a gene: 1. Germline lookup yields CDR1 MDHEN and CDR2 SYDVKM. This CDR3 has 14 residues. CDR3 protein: CASSFGTAGNTIYF. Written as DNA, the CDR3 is TGTGCCAGCAGTTTCGGGACAGCTGGAAACACCATATATTTT.

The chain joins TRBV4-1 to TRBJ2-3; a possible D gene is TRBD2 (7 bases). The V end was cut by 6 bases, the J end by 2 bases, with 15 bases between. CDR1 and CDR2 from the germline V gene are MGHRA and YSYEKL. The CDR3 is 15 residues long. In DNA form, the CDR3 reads TGCGCCAGCAGAGTTGGCGGGGGCCACACAGATACGCAGTATTTT. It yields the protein CASRVGGGHTDTQYF.

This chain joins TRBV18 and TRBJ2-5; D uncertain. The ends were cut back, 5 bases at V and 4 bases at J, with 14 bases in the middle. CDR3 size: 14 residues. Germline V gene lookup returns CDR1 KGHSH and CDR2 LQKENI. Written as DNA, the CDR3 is TGTGCCAGCTCAACATCTGGCATTACAGAGACCCAGTACTTC. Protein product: CASSTSGITETQYF. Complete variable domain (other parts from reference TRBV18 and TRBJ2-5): NAGVMQNPRHLVRRRGQEARLRCSPMKGHSHVYWYRQLPEEGLKFMVYLQKENIIDESGMPKERFSAEFPKEGPSILRIQQVVRGDSAAYFCASSTSGITETQYFGPGTRLLVL.

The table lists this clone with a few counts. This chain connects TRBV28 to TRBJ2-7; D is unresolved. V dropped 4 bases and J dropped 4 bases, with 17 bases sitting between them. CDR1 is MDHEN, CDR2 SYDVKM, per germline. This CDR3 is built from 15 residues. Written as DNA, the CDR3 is TGTGCCAGCAGTTCCCCCACAATCGCTTTATACGAGCAGTACTTC. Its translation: CASSSPTIALYEQYF.

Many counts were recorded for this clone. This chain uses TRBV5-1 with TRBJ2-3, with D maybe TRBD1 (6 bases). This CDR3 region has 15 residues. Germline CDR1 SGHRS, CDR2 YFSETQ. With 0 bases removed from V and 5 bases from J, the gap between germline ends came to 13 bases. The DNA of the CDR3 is TGCGCCAGCAGCTTGGGACCAGGGGAAATAGATACGCAGTATTTT. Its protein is CASSLGPGEIDTQYF. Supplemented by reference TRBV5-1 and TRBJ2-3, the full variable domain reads KAGVTQTPRYLIKTRGQQVTLSCSPISGHRSVSWYQQTPGQGLQFLFEYFSETQRNKGNFPGRFSGRQFSNSRSEMNVSTLELGDSALYLCASSLGPGEIDTQYFGPGTRLTVL.

CDR3 residues: CASSQEGGARGNQPQHF. The CDR3 nucleotides read TGCGCCAGCAGCCAAGAGGGAGGGGCGCGAGGCAATCAGCCCCAGCATTTT. The rearrangement uses TRBV4-1 and TRBJ1-5; weak D call: TRBD1 (5 bases). CDR3 length equals 17 residues. Trimming removed 0 bases at V and 2 bases at J, with 14 bases between. CDR1 and CDR2 from the germline V gene are MGHRA and YSYEKL.

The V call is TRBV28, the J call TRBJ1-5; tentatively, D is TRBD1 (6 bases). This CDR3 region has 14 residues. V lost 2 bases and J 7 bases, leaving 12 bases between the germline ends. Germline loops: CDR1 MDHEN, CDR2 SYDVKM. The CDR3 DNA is TGTGCCAGCAGTTTAGGACAGTCAAGCCAGCCCCAGCATTTT. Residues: CASSLGQSSQPQHF.

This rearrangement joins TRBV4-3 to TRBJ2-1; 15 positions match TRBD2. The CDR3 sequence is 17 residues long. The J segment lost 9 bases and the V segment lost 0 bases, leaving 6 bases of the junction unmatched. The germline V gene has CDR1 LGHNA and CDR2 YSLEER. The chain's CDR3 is CASSQERTSGRGGEQFF. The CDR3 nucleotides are TGCGCCAGCAGCCAAGAGAGGACTAGCGGGAGGGGGGGTGAGCAGTTCTTC.

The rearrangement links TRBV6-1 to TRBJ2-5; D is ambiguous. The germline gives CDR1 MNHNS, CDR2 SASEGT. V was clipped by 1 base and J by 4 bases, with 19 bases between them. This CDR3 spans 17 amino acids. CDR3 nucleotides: TGTGCCAGCAGTGAAGATCGGGTGTCCCGACGAACAGAGACCCAGTACTTC. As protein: CASSEDRVSRRTETQYF.

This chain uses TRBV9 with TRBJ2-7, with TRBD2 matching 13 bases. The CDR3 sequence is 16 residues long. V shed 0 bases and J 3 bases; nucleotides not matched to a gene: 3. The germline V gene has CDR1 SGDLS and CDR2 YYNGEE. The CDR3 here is CASSVGGTSGIYEQYF. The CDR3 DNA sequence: TGTGCCAGCAGCGTAGGAGGGACTAGCGGGATCTACGAGCAGTACTTC.

DNA for the CDR3: TGTGCCAGCAGCTTAGTCGAGGGAAAACTGTTTTTT. This codes for CASSLVEGKLFF. J is TRBJ1-4 and V is TRBV7-2; D not resolved. The V gene's germline CDR1 is SGHTA and CDR2 FQGNSA. Trimming left V 1 base short and J 10 bases short, with 7 bases between. This CDR3 spans 12 amino acids. Together with reference TRBV7-2 and TRBJ1-4, the CDR3 gives the full variable domain: GAGVSQSPSNKVTEKGKDVELRCDPISGHTALYWYRQSLGQGLEFLIYFQGNSAPDKSGLPSDRFSAERTGGSVSTLTIQRTQQEDSAVYLCASSLVEGKLFFGSGTQLSVL.

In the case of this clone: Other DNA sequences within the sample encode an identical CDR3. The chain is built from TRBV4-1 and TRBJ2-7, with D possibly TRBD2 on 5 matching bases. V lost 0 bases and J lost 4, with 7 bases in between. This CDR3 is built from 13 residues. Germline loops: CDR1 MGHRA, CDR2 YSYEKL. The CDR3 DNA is TGCGCCAGCAGCCAAGAAGGCGGGTACGAGCAGTACTTC. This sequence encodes CASSQEGGYEQYF.